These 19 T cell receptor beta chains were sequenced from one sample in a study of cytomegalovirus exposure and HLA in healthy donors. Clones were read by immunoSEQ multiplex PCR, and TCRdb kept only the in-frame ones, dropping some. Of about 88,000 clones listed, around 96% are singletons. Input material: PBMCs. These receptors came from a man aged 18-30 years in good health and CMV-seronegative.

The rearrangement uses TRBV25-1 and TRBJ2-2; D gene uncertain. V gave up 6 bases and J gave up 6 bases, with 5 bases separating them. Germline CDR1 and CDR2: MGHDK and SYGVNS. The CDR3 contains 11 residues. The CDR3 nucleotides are TGTGCCAGCAGCTTCGCCGGGGAGCTGTTTTTT. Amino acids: CASSFAGELFF.

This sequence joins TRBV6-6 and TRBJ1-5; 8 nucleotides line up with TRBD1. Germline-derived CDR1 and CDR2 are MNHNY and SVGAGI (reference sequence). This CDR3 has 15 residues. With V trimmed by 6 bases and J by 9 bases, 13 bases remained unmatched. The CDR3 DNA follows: TGTGCCAGCAGACCCCCGGGACAGGTGGATCTGCCCCAGCATTTT. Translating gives CASRPPGQVDLPQHF.

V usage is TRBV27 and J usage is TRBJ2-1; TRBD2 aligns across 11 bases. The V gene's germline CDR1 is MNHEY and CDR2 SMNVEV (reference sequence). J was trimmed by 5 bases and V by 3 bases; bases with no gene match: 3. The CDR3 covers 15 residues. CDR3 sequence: CASSLTSGANNEQFF. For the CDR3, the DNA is TGTGCCAGCAGTTTGACTAGCGGGGCAAACAATGAGCAGTTCTTC.

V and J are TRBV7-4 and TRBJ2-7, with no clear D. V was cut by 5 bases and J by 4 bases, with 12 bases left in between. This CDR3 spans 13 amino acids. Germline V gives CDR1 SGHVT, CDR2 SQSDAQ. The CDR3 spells CASSREVGYEQYV. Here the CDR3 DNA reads TGTGCCAGCAGCCGTGAGGTAGGTTACGAGCAGTACGTC.

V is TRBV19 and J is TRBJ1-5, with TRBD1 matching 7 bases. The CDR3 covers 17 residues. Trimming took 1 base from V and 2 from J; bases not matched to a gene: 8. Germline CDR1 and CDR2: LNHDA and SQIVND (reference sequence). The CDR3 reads CASSIGNDRVGNQPQHF. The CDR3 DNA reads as TGTGCCAGTAGTATAGGGAACGACAGGGTTGGCAATCAGCCCCAGCATTTT.

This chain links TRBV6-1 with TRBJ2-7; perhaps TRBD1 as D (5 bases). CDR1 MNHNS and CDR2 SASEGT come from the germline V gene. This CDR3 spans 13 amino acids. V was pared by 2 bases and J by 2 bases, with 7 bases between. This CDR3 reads CASSESRAYEQYF. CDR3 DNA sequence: TGTGCCAGCAGTGAAAGCAGGGCCTACGAGCAGTACTTC.

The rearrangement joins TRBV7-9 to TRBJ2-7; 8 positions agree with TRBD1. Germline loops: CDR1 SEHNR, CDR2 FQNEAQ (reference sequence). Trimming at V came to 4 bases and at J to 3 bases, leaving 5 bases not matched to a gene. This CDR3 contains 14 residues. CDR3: CASSSRGTGYEQYV. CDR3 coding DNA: TGTGCCAGCAGCTCAAGGGGGACAGGCTACGAGCAGTACGTC.

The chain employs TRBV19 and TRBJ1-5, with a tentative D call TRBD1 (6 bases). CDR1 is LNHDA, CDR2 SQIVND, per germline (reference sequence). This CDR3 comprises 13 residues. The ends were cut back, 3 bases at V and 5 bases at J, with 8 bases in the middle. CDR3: CASSMGADQPQHF. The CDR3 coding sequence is TGTGCCAGTAGTATGGGGGCGGATCAGCCCCAGCATTTT.

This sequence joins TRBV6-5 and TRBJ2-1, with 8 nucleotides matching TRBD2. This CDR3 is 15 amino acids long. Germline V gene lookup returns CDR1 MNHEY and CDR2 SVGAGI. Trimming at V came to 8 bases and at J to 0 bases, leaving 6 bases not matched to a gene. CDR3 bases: TGTGCCAGCGGGAGAAGCGGGAGCTCCTACAATGAGCAGTTCTTC. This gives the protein CASGRSGSSYNEQFF.

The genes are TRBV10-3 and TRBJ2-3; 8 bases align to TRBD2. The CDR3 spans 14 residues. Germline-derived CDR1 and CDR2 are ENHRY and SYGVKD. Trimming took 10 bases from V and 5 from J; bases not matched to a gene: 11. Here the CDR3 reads CATQGSGKVDTQYF. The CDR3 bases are TGTGCCACCCAGGGTAGCGGGAAGGTAGATACGCAGTATTTT.

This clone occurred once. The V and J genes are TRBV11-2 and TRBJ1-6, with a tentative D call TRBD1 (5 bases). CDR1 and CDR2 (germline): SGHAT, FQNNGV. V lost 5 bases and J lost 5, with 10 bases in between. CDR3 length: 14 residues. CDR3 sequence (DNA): TGTGCCAGCAGCGGTGGAGGGGATAATTCACCCCTCCACTTT. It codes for CASSGGGDNSPLHF.

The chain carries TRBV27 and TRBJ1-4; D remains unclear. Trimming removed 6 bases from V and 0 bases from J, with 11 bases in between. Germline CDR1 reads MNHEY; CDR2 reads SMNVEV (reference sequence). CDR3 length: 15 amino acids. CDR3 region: CASSPPEATNEKLFF. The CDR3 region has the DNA TGTGCCAGCAGCCCCCCGGAGGCAACTAATGAAAAACTGTTTTTT.

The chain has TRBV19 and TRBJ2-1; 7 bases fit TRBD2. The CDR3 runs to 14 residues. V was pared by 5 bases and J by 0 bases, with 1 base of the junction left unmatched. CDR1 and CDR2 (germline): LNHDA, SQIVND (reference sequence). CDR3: CASSGEGSYNEQFF. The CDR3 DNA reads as TGTGCCAGTAGTGGGGAGGGCTCCTACAATGAGCAGTTCTTC.

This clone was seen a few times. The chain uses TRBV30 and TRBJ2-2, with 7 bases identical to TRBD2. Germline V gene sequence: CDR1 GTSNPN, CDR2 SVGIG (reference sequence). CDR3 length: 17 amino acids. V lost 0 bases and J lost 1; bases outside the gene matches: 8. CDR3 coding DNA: TGTGCCTGGAGTGTACGTATGAGCGGGAAGAACACCGGGGAGCTGTTTTTT. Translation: CAWSVRMSGKNTGELFF.

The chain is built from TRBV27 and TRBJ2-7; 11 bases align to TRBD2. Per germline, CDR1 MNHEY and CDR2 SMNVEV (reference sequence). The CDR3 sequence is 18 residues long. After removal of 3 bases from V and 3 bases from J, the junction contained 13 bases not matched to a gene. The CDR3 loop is CASSLLSGRARSIYEQYV. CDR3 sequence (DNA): TGTGCCAGCAGTTTGCTTAGCGGGAGGGCCCGTTCGATCTACGAGCAGTACGTC.

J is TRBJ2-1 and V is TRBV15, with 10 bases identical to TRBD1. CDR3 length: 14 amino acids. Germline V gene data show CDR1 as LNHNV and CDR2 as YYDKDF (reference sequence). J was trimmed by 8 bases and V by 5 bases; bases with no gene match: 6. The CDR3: CATSRGTGVDEQFF. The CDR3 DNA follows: TGTGCCACCAGCCGGGGGACAGGGGTAGATGAGCAGTTCTTC.

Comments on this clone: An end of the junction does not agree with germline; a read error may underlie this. The CDR3 here is CASRQAADTQYF. For the CDR3, the DNA is TGTGCCAGCAGACAAGCAGCAGATACGCAGTATTTT. The chain recombines TRBV14 with TRBJ2-3; unclear D gene. From germline, CDR1 is SGHDN and CDR2 FVKESK. The CDR3 is 12 residues long. The full variable domain, with the rest looked up from reference TRBV14 and TRBJ2-3, is EAGVTQFPSHSVIEKGQTVTLRCDPISGHDNLYWYRRVMGKEIKFLLHFVKESKQDESGMPNNRFLAERTGGTYSTLKVQPAELEDSGVYFCASRQAADTQYFGPGTRLTVL.

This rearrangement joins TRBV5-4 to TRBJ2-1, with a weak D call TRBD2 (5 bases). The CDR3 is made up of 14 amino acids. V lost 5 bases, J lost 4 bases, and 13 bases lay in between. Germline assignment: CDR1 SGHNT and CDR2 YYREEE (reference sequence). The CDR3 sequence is CASRIYEGYNEQFF. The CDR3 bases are TGTGCCAGCAGGATATACGAGGGTTACAATGAGCAGTTCTTC.

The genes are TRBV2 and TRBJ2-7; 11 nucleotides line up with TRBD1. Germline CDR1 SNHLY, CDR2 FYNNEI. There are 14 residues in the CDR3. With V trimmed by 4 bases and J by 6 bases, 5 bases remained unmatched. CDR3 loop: CASSARTGGSEQYV. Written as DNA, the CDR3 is TGTGCCAGCAGTGCCCGGACAGGGGGCTCCGAGCAGTACGTC.